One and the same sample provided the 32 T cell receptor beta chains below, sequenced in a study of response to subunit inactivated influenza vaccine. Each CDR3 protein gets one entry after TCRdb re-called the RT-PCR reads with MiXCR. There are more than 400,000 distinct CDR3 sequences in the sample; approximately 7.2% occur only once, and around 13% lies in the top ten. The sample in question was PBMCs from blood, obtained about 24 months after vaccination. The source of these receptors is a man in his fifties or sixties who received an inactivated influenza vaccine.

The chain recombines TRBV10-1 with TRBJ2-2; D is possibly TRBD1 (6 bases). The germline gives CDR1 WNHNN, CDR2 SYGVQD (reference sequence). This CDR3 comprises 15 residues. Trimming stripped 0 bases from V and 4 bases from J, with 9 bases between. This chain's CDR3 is CASSESQGITGELFF. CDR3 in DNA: TGCGCCAGCAGTGAGTCCCAGGGGATCACCGGGGAGCTGTTTTTT.

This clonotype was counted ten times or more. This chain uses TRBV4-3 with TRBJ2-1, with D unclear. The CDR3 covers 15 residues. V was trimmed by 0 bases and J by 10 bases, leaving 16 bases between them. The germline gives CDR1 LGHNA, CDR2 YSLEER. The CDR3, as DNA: TGCGCCAGCAGCCAAGATTTGGTAGCCCCATGGGAGCAGTTCTTC. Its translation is CASSQDLVAPWEQFF.

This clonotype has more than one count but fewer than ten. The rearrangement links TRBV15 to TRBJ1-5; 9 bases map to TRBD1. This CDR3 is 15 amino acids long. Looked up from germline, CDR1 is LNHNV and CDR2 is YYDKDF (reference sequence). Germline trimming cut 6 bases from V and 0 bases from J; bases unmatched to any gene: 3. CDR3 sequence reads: CATRPDRGSNQPQHF. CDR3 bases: TGTGCCACCAGGCCGGACAGGGGTAGCAATCAGCCCCAGCATTTT.

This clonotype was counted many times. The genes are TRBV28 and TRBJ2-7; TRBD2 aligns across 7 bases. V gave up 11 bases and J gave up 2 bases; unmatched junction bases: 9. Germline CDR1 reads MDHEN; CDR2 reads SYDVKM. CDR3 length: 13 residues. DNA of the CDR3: TGTGCCGGCCGCGCTAGCGGAACCTACGAGCAGTACTTC. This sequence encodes CAGRASGTYEQYF.

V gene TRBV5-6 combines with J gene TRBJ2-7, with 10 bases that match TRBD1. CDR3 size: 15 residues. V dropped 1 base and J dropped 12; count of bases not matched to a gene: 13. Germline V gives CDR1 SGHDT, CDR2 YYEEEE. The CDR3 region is CASSLFAMAGTGAYF. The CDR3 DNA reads TGTGCCAGCAGCTTGTTTGCCATGGCCGGGACAGGGGCGTACTTC.

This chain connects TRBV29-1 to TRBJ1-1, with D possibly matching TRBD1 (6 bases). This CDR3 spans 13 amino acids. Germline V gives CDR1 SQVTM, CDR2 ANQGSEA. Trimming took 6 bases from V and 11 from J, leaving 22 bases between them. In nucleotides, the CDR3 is TGCAGCGTCCAGGGAACAAAGGGGGAGGTGGCTTTCTTT. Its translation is CSVQGTKGEVAFF. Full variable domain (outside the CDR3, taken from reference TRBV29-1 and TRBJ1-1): SAVISQKPSRDICQRGTSLTIQCQVDSQVTMMFWYRQQPGQSLTLIATANQGSEATYESGFVIDKFPISRPNLTFSTLTVSNMSPEDSSIYLCSVQGTKGEVAFFGQGTRLTVV.

The CDR3 region has the DNA TGCGCCAGCAGCCCGGGGCCCTCGGGCACTGAAGCTTTCTTT. The encoded protein is CASSPGPSGTEAFF. This chain links TRBV4-3 with TRBJ1-1; perhaps TRBD1 as D (5 bases). The CDR3 runs to 14 residues. From germline, CDR1 is LGHNA and CDR2 YSLEER. Trimming took off 4 bases at V and 4 bases at J, with 13 bases between the two ends.

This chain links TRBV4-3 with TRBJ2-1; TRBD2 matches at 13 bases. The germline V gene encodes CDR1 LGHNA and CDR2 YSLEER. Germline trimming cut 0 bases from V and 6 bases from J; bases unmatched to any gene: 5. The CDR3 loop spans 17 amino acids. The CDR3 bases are TGCGCCAGCAGCCAAGACCCGACTAGCGGGGGGATCAATGAGCAGTTCTTC. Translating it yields CASSQDPTSGGINEQFF.

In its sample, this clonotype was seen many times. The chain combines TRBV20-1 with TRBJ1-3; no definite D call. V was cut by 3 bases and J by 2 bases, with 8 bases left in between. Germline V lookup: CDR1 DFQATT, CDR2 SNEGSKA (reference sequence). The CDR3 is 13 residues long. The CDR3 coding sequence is TGCAGTGCTAGGGTCAGCCCTGGAAACACCATATATTTT. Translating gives CSARVSPGNTIYF.

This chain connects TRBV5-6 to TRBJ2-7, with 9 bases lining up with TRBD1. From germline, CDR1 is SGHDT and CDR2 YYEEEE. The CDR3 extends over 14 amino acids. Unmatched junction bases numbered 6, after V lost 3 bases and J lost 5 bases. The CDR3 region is CASSSRTGANEQYF. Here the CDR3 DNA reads TGTGCCAGCAGCTCCCGGACAGGGGCTAACGAGCAGTACTTC.

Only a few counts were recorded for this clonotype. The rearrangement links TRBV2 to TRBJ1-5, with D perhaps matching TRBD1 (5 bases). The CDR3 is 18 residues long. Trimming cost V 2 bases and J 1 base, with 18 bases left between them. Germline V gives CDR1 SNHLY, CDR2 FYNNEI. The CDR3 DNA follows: TGTGCCAGCAGTGAATTTCGGACAAGACTGGGGAGCAATCAGCCCCAGCATTTT. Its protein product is CASSEFRTRLGSNQPQHF.

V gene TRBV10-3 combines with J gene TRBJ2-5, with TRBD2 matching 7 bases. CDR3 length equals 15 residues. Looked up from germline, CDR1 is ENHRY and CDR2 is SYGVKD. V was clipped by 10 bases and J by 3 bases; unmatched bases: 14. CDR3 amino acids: CANKALGLVEETQYF. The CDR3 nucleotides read TGTGCCAACAAGGCCCTTGGACTAGTGGAAGAGACCCAGTACTTC.

The DNA for the CDR3 is TGTGCCAGCAGCCAAGATGTAGTCGGACAGGGGGTGGGGAGGGCTCAGCCCCAGCATTTT. The encoded protein is CASSQDVVGQGVGRAQPQHF. The chain couples TRBV4-2 to TRBJ1-5; 10 nucleotides align to TRBD1. CDR3 length: 20 amino acids. Germline loops: CDR1 LGHNA, CDR2 YNFKEQ. V trimming: 0 bases; J trimming: 6 bases; junction bases outside the gene matches: 17.

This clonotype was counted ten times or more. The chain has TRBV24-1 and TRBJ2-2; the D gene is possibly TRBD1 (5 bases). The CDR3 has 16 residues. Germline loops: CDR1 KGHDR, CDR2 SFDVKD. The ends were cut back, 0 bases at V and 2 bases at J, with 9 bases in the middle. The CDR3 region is CATSDLRTQNTGELFF. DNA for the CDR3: TGTGCCACCAGTGATTTGAGGACACAAAACACCGGGGAGCTGTTTTTT.

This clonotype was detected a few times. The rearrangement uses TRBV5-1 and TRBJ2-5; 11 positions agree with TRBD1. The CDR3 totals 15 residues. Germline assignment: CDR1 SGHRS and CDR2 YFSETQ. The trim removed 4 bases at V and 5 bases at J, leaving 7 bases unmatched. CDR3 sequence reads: CASSPGTGGGETQYF. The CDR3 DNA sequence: TGCGCCAGCAGCCCAGGGACAGGGGGTGGGGAGACCCAGTACTTC.

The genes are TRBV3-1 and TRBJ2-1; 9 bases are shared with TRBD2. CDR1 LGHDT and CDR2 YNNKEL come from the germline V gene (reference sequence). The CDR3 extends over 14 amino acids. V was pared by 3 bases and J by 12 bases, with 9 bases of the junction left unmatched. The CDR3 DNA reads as TGTGCCAGCAGCCAGGCGGGGGGGGTGATTGGGCAGTTCTTC. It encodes CASSQAGGVIGQFF.

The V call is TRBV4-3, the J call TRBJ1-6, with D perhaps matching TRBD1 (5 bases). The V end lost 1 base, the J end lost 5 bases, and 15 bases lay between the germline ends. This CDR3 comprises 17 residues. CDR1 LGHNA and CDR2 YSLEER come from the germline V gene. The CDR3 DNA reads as TGCGCCAGCAGCCAAGGCCCGTGGGGGTCGAATAATTCACCCCTCCACTTT. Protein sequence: CASSQGPWGSNNSPLHF.

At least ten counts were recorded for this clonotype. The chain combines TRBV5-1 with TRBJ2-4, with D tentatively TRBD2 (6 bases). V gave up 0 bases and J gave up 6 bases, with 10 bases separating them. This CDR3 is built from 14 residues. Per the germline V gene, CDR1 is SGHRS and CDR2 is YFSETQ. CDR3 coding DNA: TGCGCCAGCAGCTTGGAAGGAGGGAGAAACATTCAGTACTTC. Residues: CASSLEGGRNIQYF.

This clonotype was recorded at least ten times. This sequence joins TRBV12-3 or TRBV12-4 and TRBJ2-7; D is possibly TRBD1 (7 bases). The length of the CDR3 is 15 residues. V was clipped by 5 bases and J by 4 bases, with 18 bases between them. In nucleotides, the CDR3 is TGTGCCAGCAGTCTCAATCAGGGGGGCCGTTACGAGCAGTACTTC. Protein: CASSLNQGGRYEQYF.

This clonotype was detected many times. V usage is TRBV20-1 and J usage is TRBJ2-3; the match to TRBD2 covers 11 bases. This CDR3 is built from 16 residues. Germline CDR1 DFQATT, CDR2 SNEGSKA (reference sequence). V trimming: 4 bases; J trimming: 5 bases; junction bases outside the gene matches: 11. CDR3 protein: CSATLISGRARDTQYF. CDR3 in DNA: TGCAGTGCTACCCTTATTAGCGGGAGGGCCCGAGATACGCAGTATTTT.

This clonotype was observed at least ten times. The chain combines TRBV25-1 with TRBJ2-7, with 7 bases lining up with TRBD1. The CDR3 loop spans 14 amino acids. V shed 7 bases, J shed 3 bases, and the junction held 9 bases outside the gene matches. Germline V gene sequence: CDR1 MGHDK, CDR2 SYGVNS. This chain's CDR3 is CASIAGTENYEQYF. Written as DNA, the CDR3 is TGTGCCAGCATCGCCGGGACAGAAAACTACGAGCAGTACTTC.

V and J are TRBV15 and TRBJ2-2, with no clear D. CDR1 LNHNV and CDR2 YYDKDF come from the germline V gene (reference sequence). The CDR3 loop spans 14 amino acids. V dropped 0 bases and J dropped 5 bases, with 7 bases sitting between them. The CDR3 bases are TGTGCCACCAGCAGAGATGCGAGAACCGGGGAGCTGTTTTTT. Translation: CATSRDARTGELFF.

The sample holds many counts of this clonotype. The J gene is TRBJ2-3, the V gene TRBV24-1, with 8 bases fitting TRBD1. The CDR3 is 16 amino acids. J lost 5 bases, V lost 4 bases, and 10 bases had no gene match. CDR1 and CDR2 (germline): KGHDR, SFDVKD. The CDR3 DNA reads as TGTGCCACCAGTGACCCCGGACAGGGTACACAAGATACGCAGTATTTT. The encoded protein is CATSDPGQGTQDTQYF.

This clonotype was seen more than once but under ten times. The CDR3 coding sequence is TGTGCCAGCAGCCAGGGACAGACCCGATCGCAGTATTTT. Amino acid sequence: CASSQGQTRSQYF. The gene calls are TRBV3-1 and TRBJ2-3; 7 nucleotides line up with TRBD1. Trimming removed 3 bases from V and 10 bases from J; junction bases left unmatched: 7. Germline values: CDR1 LGHDT, CDR2 YNNKEL (reference sequence). This CDR3 has 13 residues.

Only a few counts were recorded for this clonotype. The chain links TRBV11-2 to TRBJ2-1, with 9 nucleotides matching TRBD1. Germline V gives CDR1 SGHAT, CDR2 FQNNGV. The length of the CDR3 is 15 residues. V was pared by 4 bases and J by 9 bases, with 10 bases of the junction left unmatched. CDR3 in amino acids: CASSSIGTGYGEQFF. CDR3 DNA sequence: TGTGCCAGCAGCTCCATCGGGACAGGGTACGGTGAGCAGTTCTTC.

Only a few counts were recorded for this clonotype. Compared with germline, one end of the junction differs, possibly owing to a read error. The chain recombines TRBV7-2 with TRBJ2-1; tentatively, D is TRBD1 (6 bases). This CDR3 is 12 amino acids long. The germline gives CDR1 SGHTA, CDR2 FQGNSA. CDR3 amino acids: CASSLAGQLANF. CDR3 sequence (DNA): TGTGCCAGCAGCTTAGCTGGACAGTTAGCCAACTTC.

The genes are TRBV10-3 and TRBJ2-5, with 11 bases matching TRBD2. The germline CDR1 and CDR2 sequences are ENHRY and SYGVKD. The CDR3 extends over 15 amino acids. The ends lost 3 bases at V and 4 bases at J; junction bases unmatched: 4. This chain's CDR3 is CAISDLAGGLETQYF. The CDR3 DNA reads TGTGCCATCAGTGATTTAGCGGGAGGGCTAGAGACCCAGTACTTC.

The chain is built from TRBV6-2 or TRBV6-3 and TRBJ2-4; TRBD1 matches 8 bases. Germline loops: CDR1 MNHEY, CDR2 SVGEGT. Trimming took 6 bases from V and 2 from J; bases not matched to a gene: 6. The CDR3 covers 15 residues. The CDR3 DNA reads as TGTGCCAGCAGCCGACGGACAGGGACCAAAAACATTCAGTACTTC. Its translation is CASSRRTGTKNIQYF.

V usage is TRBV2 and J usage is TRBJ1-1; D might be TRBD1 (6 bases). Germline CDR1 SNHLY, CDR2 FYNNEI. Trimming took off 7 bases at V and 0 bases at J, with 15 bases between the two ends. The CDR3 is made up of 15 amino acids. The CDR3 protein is CASNNRDTLNTEAFF. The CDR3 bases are TGTGCCAGCAATAATAGGGACACCCTGAACACTGAAGCTTTCTTT.

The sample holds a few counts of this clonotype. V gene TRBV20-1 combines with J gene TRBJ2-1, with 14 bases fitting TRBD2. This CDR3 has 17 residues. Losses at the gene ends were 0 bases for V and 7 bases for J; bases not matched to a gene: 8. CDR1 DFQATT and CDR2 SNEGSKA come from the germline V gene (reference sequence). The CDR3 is CSARDIRTSGGNNEQFF. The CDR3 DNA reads TGCAGTGCTAGAGATATTCGGACTAGCGGGGGGAATAATGAGCAGTTCTTC.

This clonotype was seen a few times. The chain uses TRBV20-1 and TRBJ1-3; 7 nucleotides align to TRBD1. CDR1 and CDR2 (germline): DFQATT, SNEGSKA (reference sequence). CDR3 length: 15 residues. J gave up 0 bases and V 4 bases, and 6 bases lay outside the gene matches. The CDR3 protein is CSATRQGHSGNTIYF. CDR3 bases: TGCAGTGCTACCCGACAGGGACACTCTGGAAACACCATATATTTT.

CDR3 protein: CASSQGGEGSETQYF. CDR3 nucleotides: TGCGCCAGCAGCCAAGGTGGAGAAGGTAGCGAGACCCAGTACTTC. The genes are TRBV4-3 and TRBJ2-5; D call uncertain. V was clipped by 1 base and J by 5 bases, with 14 bases between them. The germline V gene has CDR1 LGHNA and CDR2 YSLEER. The CDR3 length is 15 residues.